Sequencing of this T cell receptor beta chain was carried out in a study of response to subunit inactivated influenza vaccine. General observations from the study: It was the authors' suggestion that each seasonal influenza vaccination recruits few new T cells.

This clonotype was recorded at least ten times. Its antigen remains unknown. Sequence at one end of the junction differs from germline and may be a read error. Looked up from germline, CDR1 is MNHEY and CDR2 is SVGEGT. This CDR3 is 11 amino acids long. TCRdb re-called the RT-PCR reads through MiXCR, storing one row per CDR3 protein. In the table there are some 480,000 distinct CDR3 sequences, around 9.9% of which are singletons. This TCR derives from a man between 50 and 59 years old who received an inactivated influenza vaccine. This rearrangement joins TRBV6-2 or TRBV6-3 to TRBJ2-1; D uncertain. The sequenced sample was PBMCs from blood, obtained around seven weeks after vaccination. The CDR3: CASSYSNEQFF. DNA for the CDR3: TGTGCCAGCAGCTACTCCAATGAGCAGTTCTTC.